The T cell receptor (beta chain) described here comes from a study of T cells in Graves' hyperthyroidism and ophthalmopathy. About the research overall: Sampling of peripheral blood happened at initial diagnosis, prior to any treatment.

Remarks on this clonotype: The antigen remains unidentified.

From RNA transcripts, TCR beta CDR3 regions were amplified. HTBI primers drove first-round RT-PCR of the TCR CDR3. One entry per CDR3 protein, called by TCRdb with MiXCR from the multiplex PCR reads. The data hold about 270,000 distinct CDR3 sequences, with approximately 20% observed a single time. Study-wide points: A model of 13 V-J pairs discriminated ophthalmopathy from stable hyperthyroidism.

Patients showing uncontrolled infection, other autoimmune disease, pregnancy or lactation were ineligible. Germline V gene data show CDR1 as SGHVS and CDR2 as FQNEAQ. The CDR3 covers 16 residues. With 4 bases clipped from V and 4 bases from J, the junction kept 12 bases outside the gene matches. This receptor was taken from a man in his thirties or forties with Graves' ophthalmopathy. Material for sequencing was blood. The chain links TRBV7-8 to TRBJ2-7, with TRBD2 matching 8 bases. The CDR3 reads CASSSRGLAGRYEQYF. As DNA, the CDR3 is TGTGCCAGCAGCTCCCGCGGGCTAGCGGGTAGGTACGAGCAGTACTTC.